Following are 8 T cell receptor beta chains from one sample sequenced in a study of blood T cell repertoires in COVID-19 (dated by TCRdb to the early 2020s). Libraries were constructed by the immunoSEQ multiplex PCR assay. TCRdb carries this immuneACCESS record with in-frame sequences only. Its versions omit some clonotypes, under half of them owing to an unresolved V gene in the studies checked, with the rest unexplained. The sample table holds roughly 160,000 clones, of which approximately 91% were seen once. The ten largest clones represent roughly 2% of the sample. The sequenced material came from peripheral blood. The receptors were gathered from a man younger than 30 with acute or convalescent COVID-19.

V gene TRBV25-1 combines with J gene TRBJ1-2; 7 nucleotides align to TRBD1. This CDR3 has 16 residues. J lost 2 bases, V lost 0 bases, and 6 bases had no gene match. Germline CDR1 is MGHDK and CDR2 is SYGVNS. For the CDR3, the DNA is TGTGCCAGCAGTGAATACACGGGACAGTTCAACTATGGCTACACCTTC. It codes for CASSEYTGQFNYGYTF.

The chain joins TRBV1 to TRBJ1-3; the table calls TRBD1, which could not be checked here. TRBV1 is described as a pseudogene. CDR3 length: 15 amino acids. CDR3 nucleotides: TGCACCAGCAGCCAGCAGGGGCGCTCTGGAAACACCATATATTTT. This translates into CTSSQQGRSGNTIYF.

This chain uses TRBV18 with TRBJ1-1; D perhaps matches TRBD1 (5 bases). Trimming cost V 6 bases and J 0 bases, with 14 bases left between them. CDR3 length equals 15 residues. Germline-derived CDR1 and CDR2 are KGHSH and LQKENI. This CDR3 reads CASSTLGLLNTEAFF. The CDR3 DNA is TGTGCCAGCTCCACATTGGGACTGTTGAACACTGAAGCTTTCTTT.

V is TRBV6-6 and J is TRBJ1-2; unclear D gene. Trimming left V 3 bases short and J 0 bases short, with 8 bases between. From germline, CDR1 is MNHNY and CDR2 SVGAGI (reference sequence). The CDR3 is made up of 14 amino acids. CDR3 protein: CASSYVIANYGYTF. CDR3 in DNA: TGTGCCAGCAGTTATGTGATAGCTAACTATGGCTACACCTTC.

The chain combines TRBV2 with TRBJ1-5, with unresolved D. The CDR3 is 13 amino acids. V was pared by 6 bases and J by 5 bases, with 11 bases between. CDR1 is SNHLY, CDR2 FYNNEI, per germline. The CDR3 DNA follows: TGTGCCAGCAGGGTGGAGTCTGATCAGCCCCAGCATTTT. Translated: CASRVESDQPQHF.

This rearrangement joins TRBV29-1 to TRBJ1-4; TRBD1 agrees at 9 bases. This CDR3 is 15 amino acids long. From germline, CDR1 is SQVTM and CDR2 ANQGSEA. Trimming took 0 bases from V and 6 from J; bases not matched to a gene: 5. The CDR3 coding sequence is TGCAGCGTTGAAGATTTAGGGGACAGGGATGAAAAACTGTTTTTT. Amino acid sequence: CSVEDLGDRDEKLFF.

The chain combines TRBV18 with TRBJ1-1, with 8 bases lining up with TRBD1. The CDR3 is made up of 14 amino acids. The ends lost 6 bases at V and 2 bases at J; junction bases unmatched: 5. Germline V gene lookup returns CDR1 KGHSH and CDR2 LQKENI. This CDR3 reads CASSPTGVNTEAFF. Here the CDR3 DNA reads TGTGCCAGCTCTCCGACAGGGGTCAACACTGAAGCTTTCTTT.

The chain joins TRBV5-1 to TRBJ2-3; D is perhaps TRBD2 (5 bases). CDR1 and CDR2 from the germline V gene are SGHRS and YFSETQ. Trimming shortened V by 2 bases and J by 1 base, and 17 bases separated the two germline ends. The CDR3 is 17 amino acids. This CDR3 is CASSLGTSWLGTDTQYF. As DNA, the CDR3 is TGCGCCAGCAGCTTAGGTACTAGTTGGTTGGGCACAGATACGCAGTATTTT.